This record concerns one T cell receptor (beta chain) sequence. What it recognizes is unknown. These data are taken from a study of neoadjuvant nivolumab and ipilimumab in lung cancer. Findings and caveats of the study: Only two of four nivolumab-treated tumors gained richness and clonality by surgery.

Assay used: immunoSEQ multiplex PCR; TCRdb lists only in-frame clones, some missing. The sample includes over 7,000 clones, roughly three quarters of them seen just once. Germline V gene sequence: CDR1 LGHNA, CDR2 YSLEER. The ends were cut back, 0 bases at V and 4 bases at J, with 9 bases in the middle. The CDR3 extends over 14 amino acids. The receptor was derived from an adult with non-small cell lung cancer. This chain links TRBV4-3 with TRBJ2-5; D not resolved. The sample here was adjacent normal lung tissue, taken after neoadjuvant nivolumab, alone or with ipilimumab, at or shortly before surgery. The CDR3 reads CASSQDRRPETQYF. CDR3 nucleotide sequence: TGCGCCAGCAGCCAAGATAGGCGCCCAGAGACCCAGTACTTC.